These 23 T cell receptor beta chains were sequenced from one sample in a study of cytomegalovirus exposure and HLA in healthy donors. The primer mix had 60 Vbeta and 13 Jbeta primers. Assay used: immunoSEQ multiplex PCR; TCRdb lists only in-frame clones, some missing. The table records 110,000 to 150,000 clones, roughly four fifths of them present only once. The sequenced sample was PBMCs. These receptors were collected from a male donor in good health and CMV-seronegative.

V and J are TRBV27 and TRBJ2-7; D remains ambiguous. Germline-derived CDR1 and CDR2 are MNHEY and SMNVEV (reference sequence). The V and J ends lost 2 bases and 2 bases respectively, with 7 bases between them. The CDR3 has 13 amino acids. The CDR3 coding sequence is TGTGCCAGCAGTTTAAAGACACCCTACGAGCAGTACTTC. Its protein product is CASSLKTPYEQYF.

The chain links TRBV2 to TRBJ2-5; no definite D call. Germline V gives CDR1 SNHLY, CDR2 FYNNEI. The CDR3 loop spans 13 amino acids. V shed 6 bases and J shed 2 bases, with 10 bases lying between them. The CDR3 here is CASRETDQETQYF. In nucleotides, the CDR3 is TGTGCCAGCAGGGAGACGGATCAAGAGACCCAGTACTTC.

The rearrangement joins TRBV12-5 to TRBJ2-1, with 9 bases aligning to TRBD1. The CDR3 loop spans 17 amino acids. Trimming removed 1 base from V and 8 bases from J; junction bases left unmatched: 12. Germline CDR1 LGHNT, CDR2 FRNRAP. CDR3 sequence (DNA): TGTGCTAGTGGTTTGGATCTCGGGACAGGGTTCGTCCATGAGCAGTTCTTC. Amino acids: CASGLDLGTGFVHEQFF.

The sample holds a few counts of this clone. The chain carries TRBV6-1 and TRBJ2-1; D possibly corresponds to TRBD1 (5 bases). The CDR3 spans 16 residues. Per the germline V gene, CDR1 is MNHNS and CDR2 is SASEGT. Trimming cost V 0 bases and J 3 bases, with 12 bases left between them. The CDR3 sequence: CASSEALQAYYNEQFF. CDR3 nucleotide sequence: TGTGCCAGCAGTGAAGCGCTACAGGCCTACTACAATGAGCAGTTCTTC.

This chain connects TRBV4-1 to TRBJ2-7, with 9 bases fitting TRBD1. The V gene end was trimmed by 4 bases and the J gene end by 0 bases; junction bases not matched to a gene: 4. Germline loops: CDR1 MGHRA, CDR2 YSYEKL. The CDR3 is 15 amino acids. DNA for the CDR3: TGCGCCAGCAGCCCCCGGGACAGGGCCTCCTACGAGCAGTACTTC. Encoded protein: CASSPRDRASYEQYF.

The rearrangement joins TRBV27 to TRBJ1-2; D remains ambiguous. Trimming stripped 5 bases from V and 2 bases from J, with 12 bases between. The CDR3 is 14 amino acids. CDR1 MNHEY and CDR2 SMNVEV come from the germline V gene (reference sequence). In nucleotides, the CDR3 is TGTGCCAGCAGTCCCAAGGGAGGAAACTATGGCTACACCTTC. This encodes CASSPKGGNYGYTF.

The chain combines TRBV28 with TRBJ2-7; 9 bases map to TRBD2. This CDR3 region has 18 residues. Germline loops: CDR1 MDHEN, CDR2 SYDVKM. J was trimmed by 2 bases and V by 0 bases; bases with no gene match: 11. CDR3 protein: CASSLWLRGGRVTYEQYF. For the CDR3, the DNA is TGTGCCAGCAGTTTATGGCTCCGTGGCGGGAGGGTAACCTACGAGCAGTACTTC.

This clone is medium-sized by share. The chain employs TRBV15 and TRBJ2-1; no definite D call. CDR1 and CDR2 (germline): LNHNV, YYDKDF (reference sequence). V was cut by 2 bases and J by 4 bases, with 9 bases left in between. The CDR3 has 14 amino acids. DNA of the CDR3: TGTGCCACCAGCAGAACTCCTGAGTACAATGAGCAGTTCTTC. This translates into CATSRTPEYNEQFF.

The chain carries TRBV5-1 and TRBJ2-7; TRBD2 matches 14 bases. The CDR3 covers 19 residues. V trimming: 0 bases; J trimming: 0 bases; junction bases outside the gene matches: 8. Per the germline V gene, CDR1 is SGHRS and CDR2 is YFSETQ. Here the CDR3 DNA reads TGCGCCAGCAGCTTGGGACTAGCGGGAGGGCCCCCTCCCTCCTACGAGCAGTACTTC. It translates to CASSLGLAGGPPPSYEQYF.

This clone was observed once. The chain carries TRBV5-1 and TRBJ1-5; a weak D match, TRBD1 (5 bases). Germline lookup yields CDR1 SGHRS and CDR2 YFSETQ. Trimming cost V 4 bases and J 3 bases, with 14 bases left between them. The CDR3 consists of 15 residues. Here the CDR3 reads CASSPRGGFNQPQHF. CDR3 coding DNA: TGCGCCAGCAGCCCAAGGGGCGGATTCAATCAGCCCCAGCATTTT.

The chain has TRBV29-1 and TRBJ2-3; 11 bases are a match to TRBD2. The V gene end was trimmed by 2 bases and the J gene end by 5 bases; junction bases not matched to a gene: 3. This CDR3 is built from 14 residues. The germline V gene has CDR1 SQVTM and CDR2 ANQGSEA. The CDR3 DNA is TGCAGCGTTGAAAGACTAGCGGGGAGAGATACGCAGTATTTT. Residues: CSVERLAGRDTQYF.

This chain joins TRBV18 and TRBJ1-4, with D perhaps matching TRBD1 (6 bases). In germline, CDR1 is KGHSH, CDR2 LQKENI. Trimming removed 4 bases at V and 3 bases at J, with 12 bases between. This CDR3 contains 15 residues. The CDR3 nucleotides are TGTGCCAGCTCACTGAAACAGGGATCTAATGAAAAACTGTTTTTT. Translated, it gives CASSLKQGSNEKLFF.

The V gene is TRBV7-3, the J gene TRBJ2-1; 9 nucleotides line up with TRBD1. CDR1 and CDR2 from the germline V gene are SGHTA and FQGTGA. The J segment lost 7 bases and the V segment lost 1 base, leaving 5 bases of the junction unmatched. The CDR3 has 15 residues. The CDR3 region has the DNA TGTGCCAGCAGCTTAAATAGGGACAGGGATAATGAGCAGTTCTTC. Translation: CASSLNRDRDNEQFF.

This clone has just a few counts. The rearrangement joins TRBV19 to TRBJ2-2, with 7 bases that match TRBD2. Looked up from germline, CDR1 is LNHDA and CDR2 is SQIVND (reference sequence). The CDR3 has 16 amino acids. The V segment lost 7 bases and the J segment 5 bases; nucleotides outside the gene matches: 13. CDR3 in amino acids: CASKVSRESWTGELFF. CDR3 bases: TGTGCCAGTAAGGTTTCGCGGGAGAGTTGGACCGGGGAGCTGTTTTTT.

This clone was recorded once. The V call is TRBV21-1, the J call TRBJ2-5; no check of the table's D call, TRBD2, against the DNA was made. TRBV21-1 is a known pseudogene. CDR3 length: 15 residues. The CDR3 protein is CASSLRDAGLGTQYF. The DNA for the CDR3 is TGTGCCAGCAGCCTGCGGGACGCGGGACTAGGGACCCAGTACTTC.

The chain joins TRBV2 to TRBJ1-2; D ambiguous. CDR1 SNHLY and CDR2 FYNNEI come from the germline V gene. This CDR3 is built from 14 residues. V lost 5 bases, J lost 8 bases, and 18 bases lay in between. The CDR3 sequence: CASSPSGKVVGYTF. Written as DNA, the CDR3 is TGTGCCAGCAGTCCTTCCGGGAAGGTCGTGGGCTACACCTTC. Full variable domain (outside the CDR3, taken from reference TRBV2 and TRBJ1-2): EPEVTQTPSHQVTQMGQEVILRCVPISNHLYFYWYRQILGQKVEFLVSFYNNEISEKSEIFDDQFSVERPDGSNFTLKIRSTKLEDSAMYFCASSPSGKVVGYTFGSGTRLTVV.

V usage is TRBV19 and J usage is TRBJ1-3; D possibly corresponds to TRBD1 (5 bases). The germline V gene encodes CDR1 LNHDA and CDR2 SQIVND (reference sequence). The CDR3 runs to 15 residues. Trimming stripped 3 bases from V and 3 bases from J, with 12 bases between. The CDR3 spells CASSIRGVGGNTIYF. CDR3 coding DNA: TGTGCCAGTAGTATCCGGGGGGTTGGTGGAAACACCATATATTTT. The full variable domain, rest sourced from reference TRBV19 and TRBJ1-3, is DGGITQSPKYLFRKEGQNVTLSCEQNLNHDAMYWYRQDPGQGLRLIYYSQIVNDFQKGDIAEGYSVSREKKESFPLTVTSAQKNPTAFYLCASSIRGVGGNTIYFGEGSWLTVV.

The genes are TRBV19 and TRBJ2-1; D is uncertain. The CDR3 spans 13 residues. V gave up 1 base and J gave up 3 bases, with 4 bases separating them. The germline V gene has CDR1 LNHDA and CDR2 SQIVND (reference sequence). CDR3 sequence reads: CASSIALYNEQFF. For the CDR3, the DNA is TGTGCCAGTAGTATAGCCCTCTACAATGAGCAGTTCTTC.

The genes are TRBV7-9 and TRBJ1-2; 9 bases are shared with TRBD1. Trimming removed 5 bases from V and 3 bases from J; junction bases left unmatched: 4. Per germline, CDR1 SEHNR and CDR2 FQNEAQ (reference sequence). CDR3 length equals 14 residues. The CDR3 here is CASSMWTGDYGYTF. Here the CDR3 DNA reads TGTGCCAGCAGCATGTGGACAGGGGACTATGGCTACACCTTC.

This chain joins TRBV6-6 and TRBJ2-2; a possible D gene is TRBD2 (5 bases). V lost 2 bases, J lost 7 bases, and 8 bases lay in between. Germline V CDR1 and CDR2: MNHNY, SVGAGI (reference sequence). CDR3 size: 13 residues. CDR3 coding DNA: TGTGCCAGCAGTTACATCGGGGACGGGGAGCTGTTTTTT. Its protein product is CASSYIGDGELFF.

J is TRBJ1-1 and V is TRBV27; possible D gene TRBD1, 5 bases. The CDR3 length is 14 residues. V lost 0 bases, J lost 10 bases, and 15 bases lay in between. CDR1 is MNHEY and CDR2 is SMNVEV in the germline V gene (reference sequence). Written as DNA, the CDR3 is TGTGCCAGCAGTTTATCGGGCAGCGGGAGGGGAGCTTTCTTT. This translates into CASSLSGSGRGAFF.

This sequence joins TRBV9 and TRBJ1-2, with TRBD1 matching over 8 bases. Germline V gene sequence: CDR1 SGDLS, CDR2 YYNGEE. The CDR3 is 14 amino acids. With 4 bases clipped from V and 3 bases from J, the junction kept 5 bases outside the gene matches. Here the CDR3 DNA reads TGTGCCAGCAGCCCCCGGACAGGGCACTATGGCTACACCTTC. Its translation: CASSPRTGHYGYTF.

This clone was detected a few times. The genes are TRBV5-1 and TRBJ1-3; D uncertain. V was pared by 7 bases and J by 0 bases, with 8 bases between. Germline V gives CDR1 SGHRS, CDR2 YFSETQ. The CDR3 length is 13 residues. The CDR3 protein is CASGGSSGNTIYF. The CDR3 region has the DNA TGCGCCAGCGGAGGCAGCTCTGGAAACACCATATATTTT.